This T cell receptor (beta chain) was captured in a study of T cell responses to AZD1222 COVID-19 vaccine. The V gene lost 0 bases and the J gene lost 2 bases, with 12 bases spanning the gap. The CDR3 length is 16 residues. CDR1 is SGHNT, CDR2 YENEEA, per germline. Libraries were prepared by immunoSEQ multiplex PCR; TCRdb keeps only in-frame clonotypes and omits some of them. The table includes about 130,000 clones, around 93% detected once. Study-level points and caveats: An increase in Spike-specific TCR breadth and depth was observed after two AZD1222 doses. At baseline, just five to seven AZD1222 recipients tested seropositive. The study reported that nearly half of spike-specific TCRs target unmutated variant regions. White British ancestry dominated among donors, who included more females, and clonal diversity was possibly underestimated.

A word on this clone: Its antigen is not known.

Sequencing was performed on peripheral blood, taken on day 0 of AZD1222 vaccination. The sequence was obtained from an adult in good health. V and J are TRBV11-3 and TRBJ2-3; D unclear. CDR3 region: CASSLEPTPLTDTQYF. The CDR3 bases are TGTGCCAGCAGCTTAGAACCAACACCCCTCACAGATACGCAGTATTTT.